This is a list of T cell receptor beta chains from one sample in a study of T cell changes during pregnancy in multiple sclerosis. TCRdb's copy holds only in-frame clones and misses some; the assay was immunoSEQ multiplex PCR. The sample contains 20,000 to 25,000 clones, around four fifths of which appear only once. Specimen: CD8+ T cells from peripheral blood mononuclear cells, collected in the first trimester of pregnancy. The origin of the receptors is a female donor in good health, enrolled as a control in a pregnancy study. CDR3s include the opening cysteine and the closing phenylalanine or tryptophan. D genes are given only for firm matches. The size field is filled for only some rows; it gives once, few, many or a size class.

clone_size | j_call | d_call | v_call | cdr3_nt | cdr3_aa
- | TRBJ1-5 | - | TRBV5-5 | TGTGCCAGCAGCTTACAGGGAAATCAGCCCCAGCATTTT | CASSLQGNQPQHF
once | TRBJ1-4 | TRBD1 | TRBV19 | TGTGCCAGTACACCGGGACAGCGTAATGAAAAACTGTTTTTT | CASTPGQRNEKLFF
once | TRBJ1-2 | - | TRBV19 | TGTGCCAGTAGTGCGACAGTCTATGGCTACACCTTC | CASSATVYGYTF
- | TRBJ2-1 | - | TRBV15 | TGTGCCACCAGCAGAGATCGCGGAGATGAGCAGTTCTTC | CATSRDRGDEQFF
- | TRBJ1-2 | TRBD1 | TRBV29-1 | TGCAGCGTGCCCCGGACAGGTGAACCTGAGAGGTATGGCTACACCTTC | CSVPRTGEPERYGYTF
- | TRBJ2-6 | - | TRBV30 | TGTGCCTGGAGCCACTGGGGCACTATCTCTGGGGCCAACGTCCTGACTTTC | CAWSHWGTISGANVLTF
few | TRBJ2-1 | TRBD2 | TRBV9 | TGTGCCAGCAGCCCAGGACTAGCGGGCTACAATGAGCAGTTCTTC | CASSPGLAGYNEQFF
- | TRBJ1-6 | TRBD1 | TRBV27 | TGTGCCAGCAGGAACAGGGGGGGTTCCTATAATTCACCCCTCCACTTT | CASRNRGGSYNSPLHF
few | TRBJ1-5 | - | TRBV4-3 | TGCGCCAGCAGCCAAGATCCGTCTCCCCAGCCCCAGCATTTT | CASSQDPSPQPQHF
few | TRBJ2-5 | - | TRBV7-2 | TGTGCCAGCACCCTCCTGGGGGGAGGCCAAGAGACCCAGTACTTC | CASTLLGGGQETQYF
- | TRBJ2-7 | - | TRBV4-2 | TGTGCCAGCAGCCAAGAAGTGGACTTGACCTACGAGCAGTACTTC | CASSQEVDLTYEQYF
- | TRBJ1-2 | TRBD1 | TRBV5-6 | TGTGCCAGCAGCTGGGCGGACAGGGTTCGGTATGGCTACACCTTC | CASSWADRVRYGYTF
- | TRBJ2-5 | TRBD2 | TRBV18 | TGTGCCAGCTCACCATTTATCGCGGGGGGGCCTCAGAGGACCCAGTACTTC | CASSPFIAGGPQRTQYF
- | TRBJ1-2 | TRBD1 | TRBV18 | TGTGCCAGCTCACCTTTAAGGGGGCAGGACTATGGCTACACCTTC | CASSPLRGQDYGYTF
- | TRBJ2-3 | TRBD2 | TRBV4-2 | TGTGCCAGCAGCCAAGAAAGGAGGGCGGGAGGGATAAGCACAGATACGCAGTATTTT | CASSQERRAGGISTDTQYF